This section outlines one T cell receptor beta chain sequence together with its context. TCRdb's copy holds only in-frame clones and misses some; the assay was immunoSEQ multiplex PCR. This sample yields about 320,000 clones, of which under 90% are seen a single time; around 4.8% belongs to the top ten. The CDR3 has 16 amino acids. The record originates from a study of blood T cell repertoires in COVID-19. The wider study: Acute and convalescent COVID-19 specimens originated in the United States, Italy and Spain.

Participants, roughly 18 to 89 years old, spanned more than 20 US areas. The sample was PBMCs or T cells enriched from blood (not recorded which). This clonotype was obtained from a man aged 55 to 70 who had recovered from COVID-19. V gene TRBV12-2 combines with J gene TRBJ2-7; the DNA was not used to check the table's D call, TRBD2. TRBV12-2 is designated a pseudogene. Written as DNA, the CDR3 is TGTGCAAGTCGCTTAGTAGGCGGGGCCGTTTCCTACGAGCAGTACTTC. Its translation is CASRLVGGAVSYEQYF.